This T cell receptor beta chain was recorded in a study of T cell repertoires in cytomegalovirus infection. Worth noting for this clonotype: Its matching antigen is unknown.

TCRdb itself ran the reads through MiXCR, one entry per CDR3 protein. Of approximately 770,000 distinct CDR3 sequences in the sample, almost 30% are singletons; the top ten hold around 12%. The CDR3 sequence is 15 residues long. CDR1 and CDR2 from the germline V gene are SEHNR and FQNEAQ (reference sequence). The V end was cut by 5 bases, the J end by 4 bases, with 17 bases between. This chain uses TRBV7-9 with TRBJ1-1; possibly TRBD1 for D (6 bases). This specimen was cultured CD8+ T cells from PBMCs, taken from culture after CMV antigen stimulation. This TCR was sampled from a human donor in good health (CMV status not recorded). Some clones in this sample may be carry-over from other donors' samples. CDR3 loop: CASSPSGEGVTEAFF. The DNA for the CDR3 is TGTGCCAGCAGCCCGAGTGGGGAGGGGGTCACTGAAGCTTTCTTT.